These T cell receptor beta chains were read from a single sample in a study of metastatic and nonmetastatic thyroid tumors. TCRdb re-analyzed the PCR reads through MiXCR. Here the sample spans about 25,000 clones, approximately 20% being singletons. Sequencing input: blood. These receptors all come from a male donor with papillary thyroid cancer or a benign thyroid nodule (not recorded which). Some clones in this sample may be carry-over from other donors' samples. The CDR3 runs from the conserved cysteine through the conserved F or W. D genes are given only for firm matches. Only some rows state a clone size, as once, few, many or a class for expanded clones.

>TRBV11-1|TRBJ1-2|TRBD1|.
TGTGCCAGCAGCGCCGGGGACAGCTACTTGTACTATGGCTTGTCCTTC
CASSAGDSYLYYGLSF
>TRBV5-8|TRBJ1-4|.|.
TGTGCCAGCAGCTTCATATTAGCCAATGAAAAACTGTTTTTT
CASSFILANEKLFF
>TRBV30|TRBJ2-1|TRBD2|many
TGTGCCTGGAGTGGAGCGGGATATGAGCAGTTCTTC
CAWSGAGYEQFF
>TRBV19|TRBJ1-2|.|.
TGTGCCAGTAGTATAGGACAGGTCCACTATGGCTACACCTTC
CASSIGQVHYGYTF
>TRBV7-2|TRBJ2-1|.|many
TGTGCCAGCAGCTTAGTACCAGGACTTAACTCCTACAATGAGCAGTTCTTC
CASSLVPGLNSYNEQFF
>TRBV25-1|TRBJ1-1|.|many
TGTGCCAGCCAGAGGGGGGGGCAGGGCCGCTACACTGAAGCTTTCTTT
CASQRGGQGRYTEAFF
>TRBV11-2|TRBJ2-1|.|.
TGTGCCAGCAGCTTAGGTGGCGTACGAAATGAGCAGTTCTTC
CASSLGGVRNEQFF
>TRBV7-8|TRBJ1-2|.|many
TGTGCCAGCAGCGGGCAGGGCAGGGGCCTTCGAGGCTACACCTTC
CASSGQGRGLRGYTF
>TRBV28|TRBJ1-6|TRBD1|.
TGTGCCAGCAGTTTATACACCAAGGGACAGGGGGGCTTTTCACCCCTCCACTTT
CASSLYTKGQGGFSPLHF
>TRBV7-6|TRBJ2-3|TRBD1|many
TGTGCCAGCAGCGTACGACAGGGGACCGCAGATACGCAGTATTTT
CASSVRQGTADTQYF
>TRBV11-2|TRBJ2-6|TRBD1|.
TGTGCCAGCAGCTTTAGGACAGGGAAAGGTTCTGGGGCCAACGTCCTGACTTTC
CASSFRTGKGSGANVLTF
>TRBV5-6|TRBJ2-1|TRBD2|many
TGTGCCAGCAGCTTTGAGGGACTAGCGGGAGTCGGTGCGTTCTTC
CASSFEGLAGVGAFF
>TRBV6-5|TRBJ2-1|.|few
TGTGCCAGCAGTTACGAAGGGGAAGCGAGTGAGCAGTTCTTC
CASSYEGEASEQFF
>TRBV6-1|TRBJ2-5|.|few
TGTGCCAGCAGTGCAGGGAGTTCATGGGGGACCCAGTACTTC
CASSAGSSWGTQYF
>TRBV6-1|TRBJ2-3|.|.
TGTGCCAGCAGCCGTACTAGCTGGATGTTTACAGATACGCAGTATTTT
CASSRTSWMFTDTQYF
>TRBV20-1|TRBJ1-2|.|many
TGCAGTGCCTACGACAGCTATGGCTACACCTTC
CSAYDSYGYTF
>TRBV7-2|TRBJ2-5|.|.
TGTGCCAGCAGCCAGCTTAGCAGGGGGGAGACCAAGTACTTC
CASSQLSRGETKYF
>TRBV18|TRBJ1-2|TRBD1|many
TGTGCCAGCTCACCGAGTCGACAGGGGTGGGGCTATGGCTACACCTTC
CASSPSRQGWGYGYTF
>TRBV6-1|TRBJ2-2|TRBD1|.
TGTGCCAGCAGTGACCGGGACAGGGGCAAGGACGGGGAGCTGTTTTTT
CASSDRDRGKDGELFF
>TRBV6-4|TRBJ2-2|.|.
TGTGCCAGCACTGCGCTCGGCTGCGACACCGGGGAGCTGTTTTTT
CASTALGCDTGELFF
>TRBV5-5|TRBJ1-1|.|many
TGTGCCAGCAGCTTGGGCAGGGTCTACACTGAAGCTTTCTTT
CASSLGRVYTEAFF
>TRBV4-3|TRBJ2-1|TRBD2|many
TGCGCCAGCGGTGACCCCGGGGGGTCGCGGTCCACCTACAATGAGCAGTTCTTC
CASGDPGGSRSTYNEQFF
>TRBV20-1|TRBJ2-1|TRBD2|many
TGCAGTGTTCCCTTTAGCGGGAGTGGGAATGAGCAGTTCTTC
CSVPFSGSGNEQFF
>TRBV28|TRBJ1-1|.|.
TGTGCCAGCAGTTTAACGTACTTATTCCTAAGGAACACTGAAGCTTTCTTT
CASSLTYLFLRNTEAFF
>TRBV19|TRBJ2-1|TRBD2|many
TGTGCCAGTAGTCGACTTACTAGCGGGAGCGATGAGCAGTTCTTC
CASSRLTSGSDEQFF
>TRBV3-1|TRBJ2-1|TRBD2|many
TGTGCCAGCAGCCAAGGACTAGCGGGTATCAATGAGCAGTTCTTC
CASSQGLAGINEQFF
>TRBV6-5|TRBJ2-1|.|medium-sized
TGTGCCAGCAGTTATAGGGGGGACTACAATGAGCAGTTCTTC
CASSYRGDYNEQFF
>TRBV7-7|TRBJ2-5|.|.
TGTGCTAGCAGCTTAGCCAGGTTTTCCGAGACCCAGTACTTC
CASSLARFSETQYF
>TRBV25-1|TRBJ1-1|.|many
TGTGCCAGCAGTGACCCGACACTGACTGAAGCTTTCTTT
CASSDPTLTEAFF
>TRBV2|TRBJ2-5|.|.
TGTGCCAGCAGTGATGGGTCACGTGGGACAATCCAAGAGACCCAGTACTTC
CASSDGSRGTIQETQYF
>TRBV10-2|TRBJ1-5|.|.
TGCGCCAGCAGTTCACTCGGAGGGCAGCCCCAGCATTTT
CASSSLGGQPQHF
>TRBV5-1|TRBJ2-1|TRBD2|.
TGCGCCAGCAGCGTACTAGCGGGAGGGGGTGAGCAGTTCTTC
CASSVLAGGGEQFF
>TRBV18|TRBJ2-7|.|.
TGTGCCAGCTCAGCAGGACAAACACGCTCCTACGAGCAGTACTTC
CASSAGQTRSYEQYF
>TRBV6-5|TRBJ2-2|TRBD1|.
TGTGCCAGCAGTTATAGGGGACAGAGGTCCGGGGAGCTGTTTTTT
CASSYRGQRSGELFF
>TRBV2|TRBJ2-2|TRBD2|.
TGTGCCAGCAGTGAACGTCTAGCGGGGGGAGCGAACACCGGGGAGCTGTTTTTT
CASSERLAGGANTGELFF
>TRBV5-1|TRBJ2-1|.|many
TGCGCCAGCAGCTTCACAGGGAACAATGAGCAGTTCTTC
CASSFTGNNEQFF
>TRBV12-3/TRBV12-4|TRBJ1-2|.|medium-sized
TGTGCCAGCAGTGGTCGACTTCTCGGCTACACCTTC
CASSGRLLGYTF
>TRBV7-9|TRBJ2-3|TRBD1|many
TGTGCCAGCAGCCAGGCGGGACAGGGGACTCTAGATACGCAGTATTTT
CASSQAGQGTLDTQYF
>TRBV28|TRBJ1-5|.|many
TGTGCCAGCAGTTTAATCAGGGAAGGTCAGCCCCAGCATTTT
CASSLIREGQPQHF